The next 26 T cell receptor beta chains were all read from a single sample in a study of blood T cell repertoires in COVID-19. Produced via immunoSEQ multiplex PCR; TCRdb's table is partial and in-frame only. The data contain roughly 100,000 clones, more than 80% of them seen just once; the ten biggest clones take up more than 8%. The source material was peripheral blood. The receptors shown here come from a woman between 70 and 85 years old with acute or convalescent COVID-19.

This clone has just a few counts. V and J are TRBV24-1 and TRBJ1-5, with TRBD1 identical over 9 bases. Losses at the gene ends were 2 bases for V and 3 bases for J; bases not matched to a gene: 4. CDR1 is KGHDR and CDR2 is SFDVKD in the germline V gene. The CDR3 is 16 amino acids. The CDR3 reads CATSDWGQGPNQPQHF. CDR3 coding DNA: TGTGCCACCAGTGATTGGGGACAGGGACCCAATCAGCCCCAGCATTTT.

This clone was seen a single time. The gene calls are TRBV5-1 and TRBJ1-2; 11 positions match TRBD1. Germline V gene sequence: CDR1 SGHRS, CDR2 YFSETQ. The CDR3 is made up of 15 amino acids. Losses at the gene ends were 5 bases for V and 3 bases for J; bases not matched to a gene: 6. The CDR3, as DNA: TGCGCCAGCAGTCCCCGGACAGGGGGCGACTATGGCTACACCTTC. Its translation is CASSPRTGGDYGYTF. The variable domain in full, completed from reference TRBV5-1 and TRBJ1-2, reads KAGVTQTPRYLIKTRGQQVTLSCSPISGHRSVSWYQQTPGQGLQFLFEYFSETQRNKGNFPGRFSGRQFSNSRSEMNVSTLELGDSALYLCASSPRTGGDYGYTFGSGTRLTVV.

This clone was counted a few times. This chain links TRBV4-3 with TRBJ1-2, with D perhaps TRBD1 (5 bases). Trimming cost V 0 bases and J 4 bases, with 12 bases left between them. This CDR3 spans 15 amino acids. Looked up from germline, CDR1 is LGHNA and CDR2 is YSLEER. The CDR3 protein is CASSQDVRDSYGYTF. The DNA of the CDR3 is TGCGCCAGCAGCCAAGATGTCCGCGACAGCTATGGCTACACCTTC.

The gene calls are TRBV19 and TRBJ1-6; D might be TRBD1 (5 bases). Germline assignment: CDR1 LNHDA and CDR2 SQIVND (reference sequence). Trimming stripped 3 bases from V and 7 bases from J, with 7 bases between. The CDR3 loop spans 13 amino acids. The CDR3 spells CASSIGGNSPLHF. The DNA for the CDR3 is TGTGCCAGTAGTATTGGGGGGAATTCACCCCTCCACTTT.

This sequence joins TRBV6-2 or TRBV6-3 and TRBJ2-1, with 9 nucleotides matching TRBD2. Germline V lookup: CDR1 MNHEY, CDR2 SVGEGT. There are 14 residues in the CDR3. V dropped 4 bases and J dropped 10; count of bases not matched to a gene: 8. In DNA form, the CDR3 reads TGTGCCAGCAGTTTCCCGGGACTAGCCGGGGAGCAGTTCTTC. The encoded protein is CASSFPGLAGEQFF.

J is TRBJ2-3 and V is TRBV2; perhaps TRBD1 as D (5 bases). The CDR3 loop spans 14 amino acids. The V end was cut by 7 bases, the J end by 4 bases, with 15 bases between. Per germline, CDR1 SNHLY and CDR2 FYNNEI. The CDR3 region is CASNSRVNSDTQYF. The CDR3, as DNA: TGTGCCAGCAACAGCAGGGTTAATTCAGATACGCAGTATTTT.

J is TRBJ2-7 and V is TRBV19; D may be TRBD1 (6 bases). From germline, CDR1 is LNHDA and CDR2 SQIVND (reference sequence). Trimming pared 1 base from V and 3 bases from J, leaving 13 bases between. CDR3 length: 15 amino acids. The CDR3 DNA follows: TGTGCCAGTAGTATAGGTGGGCAGGGGTTCTACGAGCAGTACTTC. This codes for CASSIGGQGFYEQYF. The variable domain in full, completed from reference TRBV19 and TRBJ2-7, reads DGGITQSPKYLFRKEGQNVTLSCEQNLNHDAMYWYRQDPGQGLRLIYYSQIVNDFQKGDIAEGYSVSREKKESFPLTVTSAQKNPTAFYLCASSIGGQGFYEQYFGPGTRLTVT.

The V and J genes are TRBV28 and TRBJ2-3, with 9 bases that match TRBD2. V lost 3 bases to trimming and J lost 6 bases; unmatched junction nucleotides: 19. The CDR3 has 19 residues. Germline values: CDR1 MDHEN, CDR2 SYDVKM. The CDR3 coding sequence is TGTGCCAGCAGTTTCCCCGAGGAATCTAGCGGGGTGGGGGCGGATACGCAGTATTTT. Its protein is CASSFPEESSGVGADTQYF.

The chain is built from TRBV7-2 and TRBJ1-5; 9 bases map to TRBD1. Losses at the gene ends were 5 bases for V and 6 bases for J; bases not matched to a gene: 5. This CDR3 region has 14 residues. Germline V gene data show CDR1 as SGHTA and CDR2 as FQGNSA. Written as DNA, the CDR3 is TGTGCCAGCAGCCAAGGGACAGGGAGTCAGCCCCAGCATTTT. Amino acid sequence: CASSQGTGSQPQHF.

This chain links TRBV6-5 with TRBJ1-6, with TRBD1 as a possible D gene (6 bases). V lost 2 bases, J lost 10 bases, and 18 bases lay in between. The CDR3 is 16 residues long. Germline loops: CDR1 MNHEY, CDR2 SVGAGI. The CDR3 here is CASSYAPDRSKSPLHF. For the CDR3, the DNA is TGTGCCAGCAGTTACGCTCCGGACAGATCTAAGTCACCCCTCCACTTT.

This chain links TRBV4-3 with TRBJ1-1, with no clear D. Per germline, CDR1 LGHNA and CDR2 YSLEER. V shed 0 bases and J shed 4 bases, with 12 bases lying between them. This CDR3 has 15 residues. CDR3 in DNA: TGCGCCAGCAGCCAAGATCGGTCGGCGGGCACTGAAGCTTTCTTT. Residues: CASSQDRSAGTEAFF.

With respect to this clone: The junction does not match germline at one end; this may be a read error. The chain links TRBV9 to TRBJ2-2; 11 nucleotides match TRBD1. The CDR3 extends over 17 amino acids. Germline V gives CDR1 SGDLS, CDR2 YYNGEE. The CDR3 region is CASNVDGTGGWTGELFF. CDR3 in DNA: TGTGCCAGCAACGTAGACGGGACAGGGGGGTGGACCGGGGAGCTGTTTTTT.

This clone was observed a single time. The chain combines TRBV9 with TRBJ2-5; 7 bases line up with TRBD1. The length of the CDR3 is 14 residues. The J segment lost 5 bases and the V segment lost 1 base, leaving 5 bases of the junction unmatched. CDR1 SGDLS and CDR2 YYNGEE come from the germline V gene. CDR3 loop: CASSVQTGSETQYF. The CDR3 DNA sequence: TGTGCCAGCAGCGTACAGACAGGGTCGGAGACCCAGTACTTC.

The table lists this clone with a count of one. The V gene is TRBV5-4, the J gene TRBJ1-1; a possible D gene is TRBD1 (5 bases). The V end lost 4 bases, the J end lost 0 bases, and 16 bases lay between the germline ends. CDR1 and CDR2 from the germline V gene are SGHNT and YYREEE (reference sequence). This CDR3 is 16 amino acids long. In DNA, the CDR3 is TGTGCCAGCAGCCCGGGGACTGCCAGGATGAACACTGAAGCTTTCTTT. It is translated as CASSPGTARMNTEAFF. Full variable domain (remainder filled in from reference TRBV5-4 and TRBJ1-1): ETGVTQSPTHLIKTRGQQVTLRCSSQSGHNTVSWYQQALGQGPQFIFQYYREEENGRGNFPPRFSGLQFPNYSSELNVNALELDDSALYLCASSPGTARMNTEAFFGQGTRLTVV.

The CDR3 coding sequence is TGCGCCAGCAGCCGAACAGCGGGAGAACCACACCATGAGCAGTTCTTC. This sequence encodes CASSRTAGEPHHEQFF. The V call is TRBV4-3, the J call TRBJ2-1, with 8 bases fitting TRBD2. CDR1 LGHNA and CDR2 YSLEER come from the germline V gene. The CDR3 sequence is 16 residues long. V was clipped by 4 bases and J by 8 bases; unmatched bases: 13.

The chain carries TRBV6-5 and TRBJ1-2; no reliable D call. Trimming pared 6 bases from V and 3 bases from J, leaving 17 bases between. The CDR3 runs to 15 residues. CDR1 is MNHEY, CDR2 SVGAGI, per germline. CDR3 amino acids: CASSDQSSGHYGYTF. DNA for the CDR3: TGTGCCAGCAGCGACCAGAGTTCAGGCCACTATGGCTACACCTTC.

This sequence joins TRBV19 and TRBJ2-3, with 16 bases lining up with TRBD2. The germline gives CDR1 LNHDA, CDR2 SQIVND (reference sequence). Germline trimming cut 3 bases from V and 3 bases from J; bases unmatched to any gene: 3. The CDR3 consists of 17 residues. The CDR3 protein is CASSISGLAGGTDTQYF. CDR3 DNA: TGTGCCAGTAGTATTTCGGGACTAGCGGGAGGGACAGATACGCAGTATTTT.

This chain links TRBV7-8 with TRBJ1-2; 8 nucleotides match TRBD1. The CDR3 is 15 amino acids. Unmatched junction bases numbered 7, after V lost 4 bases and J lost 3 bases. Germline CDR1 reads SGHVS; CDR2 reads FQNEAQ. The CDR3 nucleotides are TGTGCCAGCAGCTCCACCGGGACAGGTTACTATGGCTACACCTTC. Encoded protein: CASSSTGTGYYGYTF.

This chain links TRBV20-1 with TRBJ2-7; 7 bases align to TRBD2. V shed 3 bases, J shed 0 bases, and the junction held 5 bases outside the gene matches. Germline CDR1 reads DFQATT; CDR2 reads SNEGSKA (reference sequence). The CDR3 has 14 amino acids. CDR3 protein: CSASIGGSSYEQYF. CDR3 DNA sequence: TGCAGTGCTAGTATCGGGGGGAGCTCCTACGAGCAGTACTTC.

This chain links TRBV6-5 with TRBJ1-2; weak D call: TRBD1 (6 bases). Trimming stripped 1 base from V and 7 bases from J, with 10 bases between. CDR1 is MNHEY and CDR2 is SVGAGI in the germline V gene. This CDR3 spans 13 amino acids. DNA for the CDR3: TGTGCCAGCAGTTACTTGACAGGTGGTGGCTACACCTTC. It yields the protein CASSYLTGGGYTF.

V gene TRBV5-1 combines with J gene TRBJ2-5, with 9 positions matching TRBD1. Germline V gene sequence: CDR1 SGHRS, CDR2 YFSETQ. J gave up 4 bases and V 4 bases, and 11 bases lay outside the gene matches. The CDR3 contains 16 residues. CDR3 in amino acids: CASSPTGTGYGETQYF. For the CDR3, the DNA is TGCGCCAGCAGCCCCACCGGGACAGGGTATGGAGAGACCCAGTACTTC.

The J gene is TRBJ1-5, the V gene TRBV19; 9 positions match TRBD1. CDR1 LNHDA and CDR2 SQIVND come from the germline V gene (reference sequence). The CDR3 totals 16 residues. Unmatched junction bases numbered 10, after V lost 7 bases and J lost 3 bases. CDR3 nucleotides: TGTGCCAGTACAGCCGGGGGACAGGGATACAATCAGCCCCAGCATTTT. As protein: CASTAGGQGYNQPQHF.

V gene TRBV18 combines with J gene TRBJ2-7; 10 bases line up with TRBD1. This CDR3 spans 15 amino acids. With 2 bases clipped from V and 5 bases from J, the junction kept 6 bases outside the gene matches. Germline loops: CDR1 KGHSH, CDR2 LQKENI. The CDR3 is CASSPIRDRGNEQYF. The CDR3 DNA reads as TGTGCCAGCTCACCAATACGGGACAGGGGAAACGAGCAGTACTTC.

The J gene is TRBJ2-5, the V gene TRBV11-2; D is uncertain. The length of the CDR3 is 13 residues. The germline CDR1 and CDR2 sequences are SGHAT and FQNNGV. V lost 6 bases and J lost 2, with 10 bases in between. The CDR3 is CASSYELQETQYF. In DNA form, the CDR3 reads TGTGCCAGCAGTTACGAGTTACAAGAGACCCAGTACTTC.

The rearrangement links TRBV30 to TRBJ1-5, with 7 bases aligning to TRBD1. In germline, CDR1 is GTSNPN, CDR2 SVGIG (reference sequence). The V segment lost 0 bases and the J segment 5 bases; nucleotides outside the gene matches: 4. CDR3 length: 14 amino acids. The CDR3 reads CAWSVRQGDQPQHF. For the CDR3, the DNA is TGTGCCTGGAGTGTACGGCAGGGGGATCAGCCCCAGCATTTT.

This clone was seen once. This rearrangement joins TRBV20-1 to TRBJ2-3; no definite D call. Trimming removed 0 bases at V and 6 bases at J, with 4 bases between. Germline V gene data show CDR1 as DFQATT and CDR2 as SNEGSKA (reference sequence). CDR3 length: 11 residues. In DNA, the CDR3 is TGCAGTGCTAGAGATCCGGATACGCAGTATTTT. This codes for CSARDPDTQYF.